Here is one T cell receptor (beta chain) with its context. It lacks a known antigen. Base-call qualities are not available, and no considerably larger clone is one nucleotide away. The data were taken from a study of T cell repertoires in aging, cancer and after chemotherapy (dated by TCRdb to between 2017 and 2020). At the level of the whole study: Donors spanned six age groups from 30 or younger to 70 or older, with at least three individuals per group. Paired pre- and post-chemotherapy samples in the solid tumor group came from brain tumor (glioblastoma) patients receiving temozolomide-based therapy. The full dataset contained around 8.2 million TCR reads. Peripheral blood TCR beta repertoires from healthy donors and cancer patients were profiled to examine immunoaging and T cell reconstitution after chemotherapy. Alongside some 100 healthy donors serving as a reference group, the cohort included 218 cancer patients, of whom some 90 had hematological cancers and about 130 had solid cancers. What the authors observed across the whole study: It was noted by the authors that conclusions about immunological memory after chemotherapy cannot be drawn from the repertoire data. In both cancer cohorts, median generation probability rose over the chemotherapy interval, which suggests that the repertoire was reconstituted through rebound thymic output. In healthy donors, the drop in TCR diversity with age came mainly from a loss of richness, whereas in cancer patients a loss of evenness also played a part. Untreated patients with hematological or solid cancers showed significantly lower blood TCR diversity and higher clonality than age-matched healthy donors.

Rearranged TRB sequences spanning V, D and J segments were amplified in a multiplex touch-down PCR with a mixed TRB-A/B primer pool. Illumina adapters and sample indices were added to the amplicons in two consecutive PCR reactions performed with Phusion HS II polymerase. Amplicons were gel-purified with the NucleoSpin Gel and PCR Clean-up kit, then checked with Qubit and an Agilent 2100 Bioanalyzer. Libraries were sequenced on an Illumina MiSeq using 600-cycle, single-indexed, paired-end runs. As for how the authors treated the data: MiXCR versions 2.12 and 3.0.5 were used to process the TRB sequences. A clone was defined as each unique CDR3 nucleotide sequence, and only productive sequences supported by at least two reads were kept. The repertoire metrics were Shannon diversity, evenness, clonality (calculated as one minus evenness), and diversity profiles parameterized by alpha from 0 to 5. The IGoR algorithm was used to calculate generation probabilities for clones in the paired samples taken before and after chemotherapy. The public sequencing data were trimmed at Q25 with fastp and processed into clonotypes with MiXCR by TCRdb, which kept only in-frame beta chains. Each entry merges the rows of one CDR3 protein and shows their most common DNA and genes. These V and J calls originate from TCRdb's pipeline instead of the authors' own analysis. Recorded for this sample are approximately 3,300 distinct CDR3 sequences; roughly 46% of them occurred a single time. The leading ten clones occupy 2.5% to 3.5% of the sample.

Reading the germline V gene gives CDR1 MDHEN and CDR2 SYDVKM. The CDR3 sequence holds 15 residues, the cysteine and phenylalanine included. The kept DNA is CDR3 alone, 45 bases in frame from the first base. V lost 3 bases and J lost 3 bases; the stretch between them is 12 bases long. Genomic DNA extracted from peripheral blood, rather than sorted cells or RNA, was used as the source for amplification of TCR beta rearrangements. Sample: blood. This TCR derives from a human donor with a solid tumor. This sequence uses TRBV28 and TRBJ2-1; TRBD2 is a possible D gene, resting on 5 matching bases. The base sequence is TGTGCCAGCAGTTTGCTAGGAGGAAACTACAATGAGCAGTTCTTC. Translated, this is CASSLLGGNYNEQFF.